This is a list of T cell receptor beta chains from one sample in a study of read filtering for tumor transcriptome and immune sequencing. TCRdb re-called the reads with MiXCR, one entry per CDR3 protein. This sample has around 30,000 distinct CDR3 sequences, with less than 20% found just once. The sequencing sample was made of a population of CD138-negative cells sorted from bone marrow. The receptors were gathered from a donor at least 40 years old with multiple myeloma. Each CDR3 is given with its conserved first and last residue. Fields, in order: clone size, D gene, J gene, V gene, CDR3 protein, CDR3 DNA. A D gene is named only where the DNA matches it firmly. Expanded clones get a size class; other rows say once, few or many, or leave the size out.

>many|NA|TRBJ2-1|TRBV28
CASSLRGGEQFF
TGTGCCAGCAGTTTAAGGGGGGGCGAGCAGTTCTTC
>many|NA|TRBJ2-5|TRBV6-2/TRBV6-3
CASSYSRNWAAALQETQYF
TGTGCCAGCAGTTACTCGAGGAATTGGGCCGCGGCCCTCCAAGAGACCCAGTACTTC
>many|NA|TRBJ2-3|TRBV9
CASSHKLISRHSTDTQYF
TGTGCCAGCAGCCATAAACTGATCAGTAGACATAGCACAGATACGCAGTATTTT
>many|TRBD1|TRBJ2-5|TRBV2
CASMGQRYQETQYF
TGTGCCAGCATGGGACAGCGATACCAAGAGACCCAGTACTTC
>many|NA|TRBJ1-2|TRBV5-6
CASGTGTHNYGYTF
TGTGCCAGCGGAACAGGGACGCATAACTATGGCTACACCTTC
>many|NA|TRBJ2-5|TRBV28
CASSSWTETQYF
TGTGCCAGCAGTTCCTGGACGGAGACCCAGTACTTC
>many|NA|TRBJ1-1|TRBV9
CASSVEAGRGTEAFF
TGTGCCAGCAGCGTAGAGGCAGGGAGGGGAACTGAAGCTTTCTTT
>many|NA|TRBJ2-5|TRBV5-1
CASTRLASEGSQYF
TGCGCCAGCACCCGCCTTGCATCTGAAGGTTCCCAGTACTTC
>once|NA|TRBJ2-1|TRBV19
CASSITGASWWGSSYSEQFF
TGTGCCAGTAGTATCACCGGGGCTAGTTGGTGGGGAAGCTCCTACAGTGAGCAGTTCTTC
>many|NA|TRBJ2-2|TRBV12-3/TRBV12-4
CASRWTAGELFF
TGTGCCAGCAGGTGGACAGCCGGGGAGCTGTTTTTT
>many|TRBD1|TRBJ2-3|TRBV5-4
CASSSDTGADTQYF
TGTGCCAGCAGCTCGGACACAGGGGCAGATACGCAGTATTTT
>many|TRBD1|TRBJ2-3|TRBV24-1
CATSDSGQGSDTQYF
TGTGCCACCAGTGATTCTGGACAGGGGTCAGATACGCAGTATTTT
>many|NA|TRBJ1-1|TRBV20-1
CSARDSPLNTEAFF
TGCAGTGCTAGAGATAGTCCCTTGAACACTGAAGCTTTCTTT
>many|TRBD2|TRBJ2-1|TRBV7-3
CASSPLGGGGESYNEQFF
TGTGCCAGCAGCCCCCTAGGTGGCGGGGGGGAAAGCTACAATGAGCAGTTCTTC
>many|TRBD2|TRBJ2-3|TRBV29-1
CSVEGSGSYGTDTQYF
TGCAGCGTTGAGGGGAGCGGGAGCTATGGCACAGATACGCAGTATTTT
>NA|NA|TRBJ2-1|TRBV10-1
CASSLSSGRMDNEQFF
TGCGCCAGCAGTTTATCTTCGGGACGCATGGACAATGAGCAGTTCTTC
>many|NA|TRBJ1-1|TRBV19
CASSIVMNTEAFF
TGTGCCAGTAGTATAGTCATGAACACTGAAGCTTTCTTT
>many|TRBD1|TRBJ2-7|TRBV9
CASSSGQVGVDEQYF
TGTGCCAGCAGCTCCGGACAGGTGGGGGTGGACGAGCAGTACTTC
>many|TRBD1|TRBJ1-4|TRBV28
CASSLGTENEKLFF
TGTGCCAGCAGTCTCGGGACAGAGAATGAAAAACTGTTTTTT
>NA|TRBD2|TRBJ2-7|TRBV28
CACRPTGLGGYEQYF
TGTGCCTGCAGACCGACGGGACTAGGGGGCTACGAGCAGTACTTC
>many|NA|TRBJ2-3|TRBV5-1
CASSLSDTQYF
TGCGCCAGCAGCTTGTCCGATACGCAGTATTTT
>NA|NA|TRBJ2-5|TRBV28
CASRSHHRKESQYF
TGTGCCAGCAGATCTCACCATAGAAAAGAGTCCCAGTACTTC
>many|NA|TRBJ2-3|TRBV4-2
CASSQEGRTDTQYF
TGTGCCAGCAGCCAAGAGGGGCGGACAGATACGCAGTATTTT
>many|TRBD2|TRBJ2-1|TRBV6-6
CASSYNRGGYNERFF
TGTGCCAGCAGTTACAATCGGGGGGGCTACAATGAGCGGTTCTTC
>many|TRBD1|TRBJ2-3|TRBV11-2
CASSLQSHTGTGVDTQYF
TGTGCCAGCAGCTTACAATCCCACACCGGGACAGGGGTAGATACGCAGTATTTT
>many|NA|TRBJ2-1|TRBV7-2
CASSPGWTAIDEQFF
TGTGCCAGCAGCCCTGGGTGGACAGCAATCGATGAGCAGTTCTTC
>NA|TRBD1|TRBJ2-1|TRBV5-6
CASSAMRQGRYEQFF
TGTGCCAGCAGCGCCATGCGACAGGGTCGCTATGAGCAGTTCTTC
>many|TRBD1|TRBJ2-3|TRBV12-3/TRBV12-4
CASTRWTGGEDTQYF
TGTGCCAGCACCCGATGGACAGGGGGGGAGGATACGCAGTATTTT
>many|NA|TRBJ2-1|TRBV6-2/TRBV6-3
CASSDRFGPHSGEQFF
TGTGCCAGCAGCGACCGATTCGGCCCTCACAGCGGTGAGCAGTTCTTC
>many|NA|TRBJ1-5|TRBV5-1
CASSEGRKGGPQHF
TGCGCCAGCAGCGAGGGACGGAAAGGGGGGCCCCAGCATTTT
>many|TRBD1|TRBJ2-1|TRBV4-1
CATIIPGGSYNEQFF
TGCGCCACCATAATTCCAGGGGGTTCCTACAATGAGCAGTTCTTC
>NA|NA|TRBJ2-1|TRBV12-3/TRBV12-4
CASSLVGLEQFF
TGTGCCAGCAGTTTAGTCGGACTTGAGCAGTTCTTC
>many|NA|TRBJ1-5|TRBV7-9
CASSQPGGNQPQHF
TGTGCCAGCAGCCAGCCGGGTGGCAATCAGCCCCAGCATTTT
>many|TRBD2|TRBJ2-3|TRBV12-3/TRBV12-4
CASSQAASGRRTDTQYF
TGTGCCAGCAGCCAAGCGGCTAGCGGGAGGCGCACAGATACGCAGTATTTT
>many|NA|TRBJ2-3|TRBV7-9
CASSLEHATDTQYF
TGTGCCAGCAGCTTAGAGCACGCCACAGATACGCAGTATTTT
>many|NA|TRBJ2-4|TRBV11-2
CASSPRDRSILNIQYF
TGTGCCAGCAGCCCCCGGGATCGCAGCATCCTAAACATTCAGTACTTC
>NA|NA|TRBJ2-3|TRBV6-2/TRBV6-3
CATSGTDTQYF
TGTGCCACCAGTGGGACAGATACGCAGTATTTT
>many|NA|TRBJ2-5|TRBV7-9
CASSFERVETQYF
TGTGCCAGCAGCTTTGAGCGGGTCGAGACCCAGTACTTC
>few|TRBD1|TRBJ1-5|TRBV27
CASSPWTGPSNQPQHF
TGTGCCAGCAGTCCCTGGACAGGGCCAAGCAATCAGCCCCAGCATTTT
>few|NA|TRBJ1-2|TRBV5-4
CASSAYYDGYTF
TGTGCCAGCAGCGCCTACTATGATGGCTACACCTTC
>many|NA|TRBJ2-1|TRBV5-1
CASSFDPSSYNEQFF
TGCGCCAGCAGCTTCGACCCTAGCTCCTACAATGAGCAGTTCTTC
>many|NA|TRBJ2-2|TRBV3-1
CASSSPQGSTGELFF
TGTGCCAGCAGCTCACCCCAGGGGAGCACCGGGGAGCTGTTTTTT
>few|NA|TRBJ2-2|TRBV20-1
CSASGLHTGELFF
TGCAGTGCTAGCGGATTGCACACCGGGGAGCTGTTTTTT
>NA|NA|TRBJ2-4|TRBV5-5
CASSIDRNRAKNIQYF
TGTGCCAGCAGCATCGACAGGAACCGGGCCAAAAACATTCAGTACTTC
>few|NA|TRBJ2-5|TRBV7-9
CASSLSDRLGETQYF
TGTGCCAGCAGCCTTTCCGACAGGTTGGGAGAGACCCAGTACTTC
>few|NA|TRBJ2-5|TRBV5-1
CASSLNGGTGGLETQYF
TGCGCCAGCAGCTTGAACGGTGGCACGGGGGGCTTGGAGACCCAGTACTTC
>NA|NA|TRBJ2-3|TRBV28
CASSAPTEHTDTQYF
TGTGCCAGCAGCGCGCCTACGGAGCACACAGATACGCAGTATTTT
>NA|NA|TRBJ2-5|TRBV5-1
CASSWARKETQYF
TGCGCCAGCAGCTGGGCCCGAAAAGAGACCCAGTACTTC
>many|NA|TRBJ2-7|TRBV12-3/TRBV12-4
CASKDEQYF
TGTGCCAGCAAAGACGAGCAGTACTTC
>many|NA|TRBJ2-3|TRBV6-2/TRBV6-3
CASKTIPPTDTQYF
TGTGCCAGCAAGACTATTCCCCCCACAGATACGCAGTATTTT
>NA|NA|TRBJ2-5|TRBV24-1
CATSDLRGLGETQYF
TGTGCCACCAGTGATCTGAGGGGATTGGGCGAGACCCAGTACTTC
>many|NA|TRBJ1-2|TRBV25-1
CASSGHHGYTF
TGTGCCAGCAGTGGACATCATGGCTACACCTTC
>many|NA|TRBJ2-7|TRBV28
CASSLGWGKDEQYF
TGTGCCAGCAGTTTAGGTTGGGGAAAAGACGAGCAGTACTTC
>many|NA|TRBJ2-3|TRBV28
CASRALQGSADTQYF
TGTGCCAGCCGCGCCCTCCAAGGGAGTGCAGATACGCAGTATTTT
>NA|NA|TRBJ2-3|TRBV7-2
CASSLEVHTNTQYF
TGTGCCAGCAGCTTAGAAGTACACACTAATACGCAGTATTTT
>many|TRBD1|TRBJ1-5|TRBV2
CASSSGQGNQPQHF
TGTGCCAGCAGTAGCGGACAGGGCAATCAGCCCCAGCATTTT